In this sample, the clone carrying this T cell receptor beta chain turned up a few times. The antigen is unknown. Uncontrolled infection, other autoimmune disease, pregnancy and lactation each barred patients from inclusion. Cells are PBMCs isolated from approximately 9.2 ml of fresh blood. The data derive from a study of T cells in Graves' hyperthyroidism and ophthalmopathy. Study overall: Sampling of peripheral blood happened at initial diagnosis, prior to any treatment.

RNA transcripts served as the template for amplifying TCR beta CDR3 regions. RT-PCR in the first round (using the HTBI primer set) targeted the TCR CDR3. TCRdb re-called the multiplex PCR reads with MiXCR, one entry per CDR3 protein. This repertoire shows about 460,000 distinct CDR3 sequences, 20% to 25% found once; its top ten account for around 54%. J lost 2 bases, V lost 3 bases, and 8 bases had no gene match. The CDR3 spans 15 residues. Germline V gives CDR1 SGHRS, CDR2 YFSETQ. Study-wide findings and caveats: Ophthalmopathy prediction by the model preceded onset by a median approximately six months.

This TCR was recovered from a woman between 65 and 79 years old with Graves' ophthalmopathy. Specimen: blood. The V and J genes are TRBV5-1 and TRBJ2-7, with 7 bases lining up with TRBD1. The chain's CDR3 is CASSYRDSVTYEQYF. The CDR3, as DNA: TGCGCCAGCAGCTACCGGGACAGTGTTACCTACGAGCAGTACTTC.